The next 23 T cell receptor beta chains were all read from a single sample in a study of graft-versus-host responses after intestinal transplantation (dated by TCRdb to the early 2020s). The time point label, read with the paper, signifies: cells obtained before transplantation from donor or recipient. Preparation of the library involved the immunoSEQ multiplex PCR assay. TCRdb re-hosts the immuneACCESS table, in-frame sequences only. Its copies lack some clones; in the studies checked, an unresolved V gene accounts for under half of them, and the cause for the rest is not known. The sample data list 65,000 to 90,000 clones, and 75% to 95% of these were observed just once. The ten largest make up 7% to 8.5% of the sample. For these TCRs, the target antigens are not known. Here the sequenced sample was unstimulated CD8+ T cells sorted from spleen or lymph node cells, taken before transplant. The receptors derive from a human donor who was the organ donor for an intestinal transplant.

The J gene is TRBJ2-1, the V gene TRBV11-2, with 10 bases fitting TRBD2. Per the germline V gene, CDR1 is SGHAT and CDR2 is FQNNGV. V lost 3 bases and J lost 8; bases outside the gene matches: 7. The CDR3 is 15 residues long. The DNA of the CDR3 is TGTGCCAGCAGCTTCATAGCGGGAGGTTTCGATGAGCAGTTCTTC. Its translation: CASSFIAGGFDEQFF.

J is TRBJ1-1 and V is TRBV29-1, with D uncertain. V gave up 0 bases and J gave up 3 bases, with 8 bases separating them. The germline V gene has CDR1 SQVTM and CDR2 ANQGSEA. This CDR3 contains 13 residues. The DNA for the CDR3 is TGCAGCGTTGAAGACGGTGCTTACACTGAAGCTTTCTTT. Translating it yields CSVEDGAYTEAFF.

The genes are TRBV6-1 and TRBJ1-5, with unresolved D. The V end was cut by 1 base, the J end by 5 bases, with 21 bases between. The CDR3 runs 18 residues. CDR1 is MNHNS, CDR2 SASEGT, per germline. Written as DNA, the CDR3 is TGTGCCAGCAGTGAAGTAACGCGCTTATATGTCCGGGATCAGCCCCAGCATTTT. Amino acids: CASSEVTRLYVRDQPQHF.

The chain has TRBV6-1 and TRBJ1-4, with D unresolved. Germline V gene lookup returns CDR1 MNHNS and CDR2 SASEGT. The CDR3 runs 15 residues. V was trimmed by 3 bases and J by 8 bases, leaving 16 bases between them. CDR3 in amino acids: CASSDPEGLTEKLFF. The CDR3, as DNA: TGTGCCAGCAGTGATCCGGAAGGATTAACCGAAAAACTGTTTTTT.

The rearrangement links TRBV4-1 to TRBJ2-3; D unresolved. V dropped 4 bases and J dropped 6 bases, with 14 bases sitting between them. The CDR3 is 14 amino acids. Germline-derived CDR1 and CDR2 are MGHRA and YSYEKL. CDR3 in DNA: TGCGCCAGCAGCCTACAGACAACGAGGGATACGCAGTATTTT. Protein: CASSLQTTRDTQYF.

This chain connects TRBV9 to TRBJ2-5, with 7 nucleotides matching TRBD2. Germline values: CDR1 SGDLS, CDR2 YYNGEE. Trimming cost V 3 bases and J 6 bases; bases outside gene matches: 17. The CDR3 runs to 17 residues. CDR3 region: CASSARTGTTAYQTQYF. The CDR3 DNA is TGTGCCAGCAGCGCCCGAACCGGGACTACGGCTTACCAGACCCAGTACTTC.

V usage is TRBV7-9 and J usage is TRBJ2-1, with D perhaps TRBD1 (6 bases). Looked up from germline, CDR1 is SEHNR and CDR2 is FQNEAQ (reference sequence). Trimming took 4 bases from V and 3 from J, leaving 13 bases between them. The CDR3 consists of 15 residues. The CDR3 sequence: CASSSGQGNYNEQFF. In nucleotides, the CDR3 is TGTGCCAGCAGCTCCGGCCAGGGGAACTACAATGAGCAGTTCTTC.

This chain links TRBV6-5 with TRBJ1-5; D is unclear. V was trimmed by 3 bases and J by 0 bases, leaving 6 bases between them. Germline CDR1 reads MNHEY; CDR2 reads SVGAGI. The CDR3 has 14 residues. CDR3 amino acids: CASSYHISNQPQHF. CDR3 DNA sequence: TGTGCCAGCAGTTATCACATTAGCAATCAGCCCCAGCATTTT.

The rearrangement joins TRBV4-1 to TRBJ1-1; D gene unclear. The CDR3 runs 13 residues. In germline, CDR1 is MGHRA, CDR2 YSYEKL. V gave up 4 bases and J gave up 0 bases, with 6 bases separating them. CDR3 protein: CASSRGVNTEAFF. The CDR3 DNA sequence: TGCGCCAGCAGCCGCGGTGTGAACACTGAAGCTTTCTTT.

The rearrangement uses TRBV6-5 and TRBJ1-5; unclear D gene. V was shortened by 4 bases and J by 5 bases, with 12 bases between the two germline ends. CDR1 and CDR2 from the germline V gene are MNHEY and SVGAGI. There are 14 residues in the CDR3. This chain's CDR3 is CASSLRGYYQPQHF. For the CDR3, the DNA is TGTGCCAGCAGTTTACGCGGGTATTATCAGCCCCAGCATTTT.

The gene calls are TRBV30 and TRBJ2-1; D is perhaps TRBD2 (5 bases). Trimming took 5 bases from V and 3 from J, leaving 11 bases between them. Germline-derived CDR1 and CDR2 are GTSNPN and SVGIG (reference sequence). The CDR3 spans 13 residues. The CDR3 reads CAWREVVYNEQFF. Here the CDR3 DNA reads TGTGCCTGGCGGGAAGTGGTCTACAATGAGCAGTTCTTC.

V gene TRBV9 combines with J gene TRBJ2-3; 8 bases are shared with TRBD2. The CDR3 sequence is 19 residues long. The junction had 12 bases not matched to a gene; V was cut back by 0 bases and J by 0 bases. Germline V CDR1 and CDR2: SGDLS, YYNGEE. Written as DNA, the CDR3 is TGTGCCAGCAGCGTAGCTAACCAGCGGGGGCCCGTTAGCACAGATACGCAGTATTTT. This encodes CASSVANQRGPVSTDTQYF.

J is TRBJ2-3 and V is TRBV5-1; D is undetermined. The V and J ends lost 1 base and 2 bases respectively, with 2 bases between them. Per germline, CDR1 SGHRS and CDR2 YFSETQ. The CDR3 covers 12 residues. This CDR3 reads CASSLNTDTQYF. CDR3 sequence (DNA): TGCGCCAGCAGCTTGAACACAGATACGCAGTATTTT.

The CDR3 nucleotides read TGCAGCGTAGCCGGGACTAGCGTTGCAGCCTACGAGCAGTACTTC. It is translated as CSVAGTSVAAYEQYF. The chain is built from TRBV29-1 and TRBJ2-7; 10 bases match TRBD2. The length of the CDR3 is 15 residues. Unmatched junction bases numbered 10, after V lost 6 bases and J lost 2 bases. Germline V lookup: CDR1 SQVTM, CDR2 ANQGSEA.

The V call is TRBV29-1, the J call TRBJ1-1, with D possibly matching TRBD1 (6 bases). This CDR3 spans 13 amino acids. V lost 8 bases and J 0 bases, leaving 13 bases between the germline ends. In germline, CDR1 is SQVTM, CDR2 ANQGSEA. CDR3 residues: CSSLDSLNTEAFF. As DNA, the CDR3 is TGCAGCTCCTTGGACAGCTTGAACACTGAAGCTTTCTTT.

The V gene is TRBV7-3, the J gene TRBJ2-2; possible D gene TRBD1, 6 bases. V was clipped by 0 bases and J by 5 bases, with 10 bases between them. Germline V CDR1 and CDR2: SGHTA, FQGTGA. This CDR3 region has 15 residues. The CDR3, as DNA: TGTGCCAGCAGCTTAACGACACAGGGTACCGGGGAGCTGTTTTTT. Translating it yields CASSLTTQGTGELFF.

V usage is TRBV7-9 and J usage is TRBJ2-3, with D perhaps matching TRBD1 or TRBD2 (5 bases each). This CDR3 is built from 12 residues. The germline V gene encodes CDR1 SEHNR and CDR2 FQNEAQ (reference sequence). Trimming removed 2 bases at V and 9 bases at J, with 9 bases between. The CDR3 region is CASSLQGDTQYF. The CDR3, as DNA: TGTGCCAGCAGCTTACAAGGGGACACGCAGTATTTT.

This rearrangement joins TRBV6-1 to TRBJ2-1, with no clear D. V was cut by 5 bases and J by 6 bases, with 14 bases left in between. CDR3 length equals 14 residues. From germline, CDR1 is MNHNS and CDR2 SASEGT. The CDR3 bases are TGTGCCAGCAGTATTGACGCTGGAGCCAATGAGCAGTTCTTC. Protein: CASSIDAGANEQFF.

The J gene is TRBJ1-1, the V gene TRBV9; D may be TRBD1 (5 bases). Trimming stripped 0 bases from V and 8 bases from J, with 8 bases between. Germline lookup yields CDR1 SGDLS and CDR2 YYNGEE. The CDR3 is 12 amino acids. The CDR3: CASSVGGPEAFF. CDR3 sequence (DNA): TGTGCCAGCAGCGTAGGGGGACCGGAAGCTTTCTTT.

The rearrangement joins TRBV27 to TRBJ2-1; maybe TRBD2 (7 bases). V lost 5 bases and J lost 6, with 14 bases in between. Germline loops: CDR1 MNHEY, CDR2 SMNVEV (reference sequence). CDR3 length: 14 amino acids. The CDR3 protein is CASSTTGGLNEQFF. The DNA of the CDR3 is TGTGCCAGCAGTACCACGGGGGGCCTCAATGAGCAGTTCTTC.

J is TRBJ1-5 and V is TRBV4-1; unclear D gene. The germline V gene encodes CDR1 MGHRA and CDR2 YSYEKL. The CDR3 is made up of 17 amino acids. Trimming pared 1 base from V and 0 bases from J, leaving 13 bases between. The CDR3 region has the DNA TGCGCCAGCAGCCAAGGCGCGGAACAGCATAGCAATCAGCCCCAGCATTTT. Translated, it gives CASSQGAEQHSNQPQHF.

CDR3 DNA sequence: TGTGCCAGCACCTCCCGGGGGGGAACTGAAGCTTTCTTT. As protein: CASTSRGGTEAFF. The gene calls are TRBV25-1 and TRBJ1-1, with D perhaps matching TRBD1 (5 bases). Germline V gene lookup returns CDR1 MGHDK and CDR2 SYGVNS. Between the trimmed V and J ends, which lost 7 bases and 5 bases, there was a span of 14 bases. The CDR3 is 13 amino acids.

The V gene is TRBV5-4, the J gene TRBJ1-3; D remains unclear. Trimming shortened V by 0 bases and J by 2 bases, and 6 bases separated the two germline ends. The CDR3 is made up of 14 amino acids. Germline assignment: CDR1 SGHNT and CDR2 YYREEE (reference sequence). CDR3 in amino acids: CASSLGGTGNTIYF. As DNA, the CDR3 is TGTGCCAGCAGCTTGGGGGGAACTGGAAACACCATATATTTT.